What follows are 29 T cell receptor beta chains derived from one specimen sequenced in a study of T-cell memory formation after mild COVID-19. TCRdb re-called the 5' RACE reads with MiXCR, one entry per CDR3 protein. The top ten hold approximately 3.3% of the sample, which has over 150,000 distinct CDR3 sequences, roughly 13% seen once. The material sequenced was PBMCs or a T cell subset sorted from them (not recorded which). The receptors shown here come from a man in his late teens or twenties who had mild COVID-19 (a few samples of this study predate the infection). Cell type and time point are not known.

The chain joins TRBV24-1 to TRBJ2-2; D is perhaps TRBD1 (5 bases). The CDR3 has 15 amino acids. Trimming removed 3 bases from V and 0 bases from J, with 7 bases in between. Looked up from germline, CDR1 is KGHDR and CDR2 is SFDVKD. CDR3 in DNA: TGTGCCACCAGTGATCGGACAACGAACACCGGGGAGCTGTTTTTT. Translated, it gives CATSDRTTNTGELFF.

The CDR3 sequence: CASSEWGLAGAPRGEQFF. DNA of the CDR3: TGTGCCAGCAGTGAATGGGGACTAGCGGGGGCCCCCCGGGGTGAGCAGTTCTTC. The gene calls are TRBV6-4 and TRBJ2-1; 14 bases match TRBD2. With V trimmed by 3 bases and J by 9 bases, 13 bases remained unmatched. This CDR3 is 18 amino acids long. Per germline, CDR1 MRHNA and CDR2 SNTAGT.

This clonotype was recorded at least ten times. J is TRBJ2-3 and V is TRBV7-2; no definite D call. The V gene's germline CDR1 is SGHTA and CDR2 FQGNSA. The CDR3 loop spans 12 amino acids. V shed 1 base and J shed 3 bases, with 2 bases lying between them. The CDR3 reads CASSLGTDTQYF. DNA of the CDR3: TGTGCCAGCAGCTTAGGGACAGATACGCAGTATTTT. The complete variable domain, with remaining parts taken from reference TRBV7-2 and TRBJ2-3, reads GAGVSQSPSNKVTEKGKDVELRCDPISGHTALYWYRQSLGQGLEFLIYFQGNSAPDKSGLPSDRFSAERTGGSVSTLTIQRTQQEDSAVYLCASSLGTDTQYFGPGTRLTVL.

This clonotype was detected many times. This chain connects TRBV20-1 to TRBJ2-3; 7 bases align to TRBD2. CDR1 is DFQATT, CDR2 SNEGSKA, per germline (reference sequence). The CDR3 loop spans 15 amino acids. Trimming cost V 7 bases and J 2 bases; bases outside gene matches: 12. The CDR3 coding sequence is TGCAGTGTCGAATACGGCGGGAGTTTCACAGATACGCAGTATTTT. Amino acids: CSVEYGGSFTDTQYF.

This clonotype appeared many times. This rearrangement joins TRBV7-6 to TRBJ2-3; D assignment may be TRBD1 or TRBD2 (5 bases each). V was pared by 1 base and J by 4 bases, with 12 bases between. CDR1 SGHVS and CDR2 FNYEAQ come from the germline V gene. CDR3 length: 15 residues. The CDR3 spells CASSLGLGVADTQYF. The CDR3 nucleotides are TGTGCCAGCAGCTTAGGTCTGGGGGTGGCAGATACGCAGTATTTT.

This clonotype was counted between two and nine times. This chain links TRBV30 with TRBJ1-1; no definite D call. V was trimmed by 0 bases and J by 11 bases, leaving 16 bases between them. This CDR3 spans 13 amino acids. Germline V gives CDR1 GTSNPN, CDR2 SVGIG (reference sequence). The CDR3 nucleotides are TGTGCCTGGAGTGTTCGGTTTGAATCGGCGGCTTTCTTT. As protein: CAWSVRFESAAFF.

This clonotype was detected only a few times. The rearrangement uses TRBV3-1 and TRBJ1-3, with no clear D. CDR1 and CDR2 (germline): LGHDT, YNNKEL (reference sequence). The CDR3 contains 16 residues. V gave up 4 bases and J gave up 0 bases, with 13 bases separating them. The CDR3 here is CASSPRTYDSGNTIYF. In DNA, the CDR3 is TGTGCCAGCAGCCCCCGGACGTACGACTCTGGAAACACCATATATTTT.

The V call is TRBV25-1, the J call TRBJ1-3; TRBD1 matches 7 bases. This CDR3 has 15 amino acids. Germline CDR1 and CDR2: MGHDK and SYGVNS. Trimming at V came to 5 bases and at J to 2 bases, leaving 6 bases not matched to a gene. The CDR3 spells CASSPGGWAGNTIYF. The CDR3 region has the DNA TGTGCCAGCAGTCCAGGGGGGTGGGCTGGAAACACCATATATTTT. Full variable domain (rest looked up from reference TRBV25-1 and TRBJ1-3): EADIYQTPRYLVIGTGKKITLECSQTMGHDKMYWYQQDPGMELHLIHYSYGVNSTEKGDLSSESTVSRIRTEHFPLTLESARPSHTSQYLCASSPGGWAGNTIYFGEGSWLTVV.

This clonotype was recorded a few times. The rearrangement uses TRBV9 and TRBJ2-2; TRBD2 is a possible D gene (6 bases). The CDR3 runs to 16 residues. CDR1 is SGDLS, CDR2 YYNGEE, per germline. V was shortened by 2 bases and J by 2 bases, with 13 bases between the two germline ends. The CDR3, as DNA: TGTGCCAGCAGCGTCAGTAGGAGGGGCAACACCGGGGAGCTGTTTTTT. Translation gives CASSVSRRGNTGELFF.

The rearrangement uses TRBV18 and TRBJ1-3; D possibly corresponds to TRBD1 (5 bases). The germline V and J ends were trimmed by 4 bases and 0 bases, with 16 bases remaining between them. The V gene's germline CDR1 is KGHSH and CDR2 LQKENI. The CDR3 covers 17 residues. In DNA, the CDR3 is TGTGCCAGCTCACAGACGCCAACAGGCGGCTCTGGAAACACCATATATTTT. Translated: CASSQTPTGGSGNTIYF. The full variable domain, with the rest looked up from reference TRBV18 and TRBJ1-3, is NAGVMQNPRHLVRRRGQEARLRCSPMKGHSHVYWYRQLPEEGLKFMVYLQKENIIDESGMPKERFSAEFPKEGPSILRIQQVVRGDSAAYFCASSQTPTGGSGNTIYFGEGSWLTVV.

This rearrangement joins TRBV20-1 to TRBJ2-2; 9 nucleotides agree with TRBD2. The junction had 5 bases not matched to a gene; V was cut back by 0 bases and J by 6 bases. CDR1 and CDR2 (germline): DFQATT, SNEGSKA (reference sequence). The CDR3 loop spans 15 amino acids. CDR3 DNA sequence: TGCAGTGCTAGAGATCCGAGCGGGGGGCCCGGGGAGCTGTTTTTT. Translation gives CSARDPSGGPGELFF.

This clonotype showed up many times. V is TRBV5-1 and J is TRBJ2-4; D is unresolved. The CDR3 loop spans 15 amino acids. V lost 4 bases and J 9 bases, leaving 20 bases between the germline ends. The germline CDR1 and CDR2 sequences are SGHRS and YFSETQ. Here the CDR3 DNA reads TGCGCCAGCAGCGGAGAAACGGGCGATTATGGCATTCAGTACTTC. As protein: CASSGETGDYGIQYF.

The rearrangement links TRBV5-1 to TRBJ2-2; 10 positions agree with TRBD2. J lost 7 bases, V lost 1 base, and 7 bases had no gene match. Per germline, CDR1 SGHRS and CDR2 YFSETQ. The CDR3 totals 16 residues. The CDR3 reads CASSLPLAGDFGELFF. CDR3 sequence (DNA): TGCGCCAGCAGCTTGCCCCTAGCGGGGGACTTCGGGGAGCTGTTTTTT.

This chain joins TRBV20-1 and TRBJ2-7; 7 bases are shared with TRBD1. There are 13 residues in the CDR3. Trimming removed 6 bases from V and 0 bases from J; junction bases left unmatched: 5. Germline CDR1 DFQATT, CDR2 SNEGSKA (reference sequence). The CDR3 protein is CSARRTGSYEQYV. The DNA for the CDR3 is TGCAGTGCCAGACGGACAGGCTCCTACGAGCAGTACGTC.

The V call is TRBV24-1, the J call TRBJ2-4; TRBD1 aligns across 11 bases. J lost 6 bases, V lost 3 bases, and 0 bases had no gene match. The CDR3 spans 14 residues. Germline loops: CDR1 KGHDR, CDR2 SFDVKD. CDR3 loop: CATSDGTGGNIQYF. For the CDR3, the DNA is TGTGCCACCAGTGATGGGACAGGGGGAAACATTCAGTACTTC.

The chain links TRBV20-1 to TRBJ1-6; unclear D gene. Trimming removed 3 bases from V and 4 bases from J, with 7 bases in between. CDR1 and CDR2 from the germline V gene are DFQATT and SNEGSKA (reference sequence). This CDR3 comprises 13 residues. The CDR3: CSASDTYNSPLHF. The CDR3 DNA is TGCAGTGCTAGTGACACTTATAATTCACCCCTCCACTTT.

A word on this clonotype: One junction end disagrees with the germline gene, perhaps due to a read error. This chain joins TRBV11-2 and TRBJ2-7; D is perhaps TRBD1 (6 bases). CDR3 length equals 14 residues. Germline CDR1 and CDR2: SGHAT and FQNNGV. The CDR3 nucleotides are TGTGACAGCAGCCCAATACAGGGTTTCGACGAGCAGTACTTC. It is translated as CDSSPIQGFDEQYF.

This rearrangement joins TRBV3-1 to TRBJ2-3; no firm D call. Trimming removed 0 bases from V and 8 bases from J, with 9 bases in between. The CDR3 length is 13 residues. From germline, CDR1 is LGHDT and CDR2 YNNKEL (reference sequence). The CDR3 coding sequence is TGTGCCAGCAGCCAAGATCTCCTAAGTACGCAGTATTTT. Its protein is CASSQDLLSTQYF.

The V gene is TRBV11-1, the J gene TRBJ2-3; 7 bases are shared with TRBD1. Germline assignment: CDR1 SGHAT and CDR2 FQDESV (reference sequence). V lost 5 bases to trimming and J lost 0 bases; unmatched junction nucleotides: 5. The CDR3 spans 15 residues. The CDR3 loop is CASSNRDSSTDTQYF. The CDR3 region has the DNA TGTGCCAGCAGCAACCGGGACAGTAGCACAGATACGCAGTATTTT.

This clonotype was observed a few times. A much larger clone lies one base from this, so it may be a read error. The V and J genes are TRBV7-2 and TRBJ1-2; D is possibly TRBD1 (5 bases). This CDR3 is 13 amino acids long. V was clipped by 4 bases and J by 2 bases, with 8 bases between them. In germline, CDR1 is SGHTA, CDR2 FQGNSA. The CDR3 protein is CASSWEGNYGYTF. The CDR3 coding sequence is TGTGCCAGCAGCTGGGAGGGGAACTATGGCTACACCTTC.

This clonotype was found a few times. The chain recombines TRBV5-4 with TRBJ1-1; D might be TRBD1 (6 bases). The CDR3 is 16 residues long. Trimming shortened V by 4 bases and J by 3 bases, and 19 bases separated the two germline ends. Germline V gene sequence: CDR1 SGHNT, CDR2 YYREEE (reference sequence). The DNA for the CDR3 is TGTGCCAGCAGCCGAGGATCGGGCAGGGGTGACACTGAAGCTTTCTTT. This sequence encodes CASSRGSGRGDTEAFF.

This clonotype was counted between two and nine times. The gene calls are TRBV20-1 and TRBJ2-1, with D perhaps matching TRBD1 (6 bases). CDR3 length equals 13 residues. The V end lost 2 bases, the J end lost 8 bases, and 13 bases lay between the germline ends. Germline-derived CDR1 and CDR2 are DFQATT and SNEGSKA (reference sequence). The CDR3 loop is CSARPLQGYEQFF. As DNA, the CDR3 is TGCAGTGCTAGACCATTACAGGGTTATGAGCAGTTCTTC.

The genes are TRBV5-1 and TRBJ2-5, with 7 bases that match TRBD1. Germline values: CDR1 SGHRS, CDR2 YFSETQ. CDR3 length: 14 amino acids. Losses at the gene ends were 3 bases for V and 0 bases for J; bases not matched to a gene: 2. The DNA for the CDR3 is TGCGCCAGCAGCTCACAGGGGTACCAAGAGACCCAGTACTTC. Translated: CASSSQGYQETQYF. Using reference TRBV5-1 and TRBJ2-5 for the parts outside the CDR3, the full variable domain is KAGVTQTPRYLIKTRGQQVTLSCSPISGHRSVSWYQQTPGQGLQFLFEYFSETQRNKGNFPGRFSGRQFSNSRSEMNVSTLELGDSALYLCASSSQGYQETQYFGPGTRLLVL.

This clonotype was seen a few times. The rearrangement uses TRBV5-1 and TRBJ1-4, with no clear D. The length of the CDR3 is 14 residues. V was trimmed by 4 bases and J by 8 bases, leaving 15 bases between them. CDR1 and CDR2 (germline): SGHRS, YFSETQ. In DNA, the CDR3 is TGCGCCAGCAGCCCCTGGCAGGCTCAGGAAAAACTGTTTTTT. Translation: CASSPWQAQEKLFF.

This sequence joins TRBV28 and TRBJ2-1; no clear D gene. V gave up 5 bases and J gave up 6 bases, with 11 bases separating them. Germline values: CDR1 MDHEN, CDR2 SYDVKM. The CDR3 is made up of 13 amino acids. This chain's CDR3 is CASSIGWVNEQFF. The CDR3 DNA reads as TGTGCCAGCAGTATCGGGTGGGTCAATGAGCAGTTCTTC.

This clonotype was recorded a few times. The J gene is TRBJ1-4, the V gene TRBV7-3; weak D call: TRBD1 (5 bases). Trimming cost V 10 bases and J 8 bases, with 23 bases left between them. The CDR3 sequence is 15 residues long. Germline CDR1 is SGHTA and CDR2 is FQGTGA. As DNA, the CDR3 is TGTGCCACGGCCGAAAGGGGTTATGGGGGAGAAAAACTGTTTTTT. It translates to CATAERGYGGEKLFF.

This clonotype has only a few counts. The chain carries TRBV7-2 and TRBJ1-6; maybe TRBD1 (5 bases). V was trimmed by 2 bases and J by 10 bases, leaving 18 bases between them. Germline values: CDR1 SGHTA, CDR2 FQGNSA. The length of the CDR3 is 16 residues. The CDR3 is CASSLFVGQSGSPLHF. The DNA of the CDR3 is TGTGCCAGCAGCTTATTCGTGGGGCAGTCCGGATCACCCCTCCACTTT.

The V gene is TRBV7-2, the J gene TRBJ2-1; D assignment may be TRBD1 or TRBD2 (5 bases each). Trimming took 1 base from V and 10 from J, leaving 8 bases between them. CDR1 and CDR2 from the germline V gene are SGHTA and FQGNSA. This CDR3 comprises 12 residues. In nucleotides, the CDR3 is TGTGCCAGCAGCTTAGGATGGGGGGAGCAGTTCTTC. Protein sequence: CASSLGWGEQFF. Using reference TRBV7-2 and TRBJ2-1 for the parts outside the CDR3, the full variable domain is GAGVSQSPSNKVTEKGKDVELRCDPISGHTALYWYRQSLGQGLEFLIYFQGNSAPDKSGLPSDRFSAERTGGSVSTLTIQRTQQEDSAVYLCASSLGWGEQFFGPGTRLTVL.

The CDR3 loop is CATSRDGYGYTF. CDR3 DNA: TGTGCCACCAGCAGAGATGGATATGGCTACACCTTC. V usage is TRBV15 and J usage is TRBJ1-2, with D unresolved. Trimming took 0 bases from V and 5 from J, leaving 4 bases between them. The germline V gene has CDR1 LNHNV and CDR2 YYDKDF (reference sequence). This CDR3 spans 12 amino acids.